Listed here are 13 T cell receptor beta chains from one sample, sequenced in a study of HIV-infected patients and healthy controls. Reverse transcription used about 510 ng RNA and constant-region primers for alpha and beta. Separate chain-specific third strand synthesis with multiplexing indices produced the alpha and beta libraries. Each CDR3 protein is one row after TCRdb ran MiXCR on the 5' RACE reads. The sample lists 8,000 to 10,000 distinct CDR3 sequences, roughly 7.3% occurring once. No cell fractionation was done, so the repertoire covers all unsorted peripheral blood T cells. The sequences come from blood, collected before antiretroviral therapy. All receptors come from an adult with HIV infection.

The rearrangement links TRBV6-5 to TRBJ1-1; TRBD1 agrees at 7 bases. Unmatched junction bases numbered 1, after V lost 0 bases and J lost 3 bases. This CDR3 has 14 residues. Germline CDR1 and CDR2: MNHEY and SVGAGI. The CDR3 spells CASSYSRGHTEAFF. As DNA, the CDR3 is TGTGCCAGCAGTTACTCAAGGGGGCACACTGAAGCTTTCTTT.

This clonotype is medium-sized in the sample. This rearrangement joins TRBV2 to TRBJ2-1, with 11 bases fitting TRBD2. Germline V gene sequence: CDR1 SNHLY, CDR2 FYNNEI. CDR3 length: 16 amino acids. The junction had 9 bases not matched to a gene; V was cut back by 2 bases and J by 9 bases. CDR3 sequence reads: CASSELVTSGEAEQFF. The DNA for the CDR3 is TGTGCCAGCAGTGAATTAGTGACTAGCGGGGAGGCTGAGCAGTTCTTC.

This clonotype was seen many times. V is TRBV2 and J is TRBJ2-5; the D is unclear. Trimming removed 6 bases at V and 0 bases at J, with 5 bases between. This CDR3 has 12 residues. The germline V gene has CDR1 SNHLY and CDR2 FYNNEI. The CDR3, as DNA: TGTGCCAGCAGGGTTAACCAAGAGACCCAGTACTTC. It encodes CASRVNQETQYF.

This clonotype was seen at least ten times. V usage is TRBV10-3 and J usage is TRBJ2-7; D perhaps matches TRBD1 (7 bases). The CDR3 is 14 residues long. Germline V CDR1 and CDR2: ENHRY, SYGVKD. Trimming removed 6 bases from V and 2 bases from J, with 14 bases in between. CDR3 in DNA: TGTGCCATCAGACGCGGGACAGATGCCTACGAGCAGTACTTC. Its protein product is CAIRRGTDAYEQYF.

This clonotype is categorized as large. The chain joins TRBV7-8 to TRBJ2-7; 9 nucleotides line up with TRBD2. The CDR3 loop spans 15 amino acids. Germline V gene data show CDR1 as SGHVS and CDR2 as FQNEAQ. V gave up 2 bases and J gave up 1 base; unmatched junction bases: 3. In DNA, the CDR3 is TGTGCCAGCAGCTTATGGAGCGGGGGGTCCTACGAGCAGTACTTC. Its translation: CASSLWSGGSYEQYF.

This clonotype was counted ten times or more. The V and J genes are TRBV25-1 and TRBJ2-3; perhaps TRBD1 as D (5 bases). The CDR3 totals 12 residues. Germline V gene sequence: CDR1 MGHDK, CDR2 SYGVNS. V shed 8 bases and J shed 3 bases, with 9 bases lying between them. The CDR3 coding sequence is TGTGCCAGCGGCCAGGGAACAGATACGCAGTATTTT. Encoded protein: CASGQGTDTQYF.

This clonotype is classed as medium-sized (0.01 to 0.1%). The CDR3 reads CASSTTGELNTEAFF. In nucleotides, the CDR3 is TGTGCCAGCAGCACTACAGGGGAGCTAAACACTGAAGCTTTCTTT. The chain links TRBV9 to TRBJ1-1; 7 bases align to TRBD1. J was trimmed by 2 bases and V by 4 bases; bases with no gene match: 8. CDR1 and CDR2 from the germline V gene are SGDLS and YYNGEE. CDR3 length: 15 residues.

This clonotype was counted at least ten times. The chain links TRBV9 to TRBJ2-2, with a weak D call TRBD1 (5 bases). The germline V and J ends were trimmed by 2 bases and 2 bases, with 10 bases remaining between them. The CDR3 is made up of 15 amino acids. The germline gives CDR1 SGDLS, CDR2 YYNGEE. CDR3: CASSVRTFNTGELFF. In DNA form, the CDR3 reads TGTGCCAGCAGCGTTAGGACATTCAACACCGGGGAGCTGTTTTTT.

V gene TRBV20-1 combines with J gene TRBJ2-6; D is ambiguous. Germline V gene data show CDR1 as DFQATT and CDR2 as SNEGSKA (reference sequence). V was clipped by 3 bases and J by 0 bases, with 9 bases between them. This CDR3 has 15 amino acids. CDR3 region: CSASHPASGANVLTF. DNA of the CDR3: TGCAGTGCTAGTCACCCGGCCTCTGGGGCCAACGTCCTGACTTTC.

This clonotype rates as medium-sized. V is TRBV5-1 and J is TRBJ2-3; possibly TRBD1 for D (6 bases). This CDR3 region has 16 residues. CDR1 is SGHRS, CDR2 YFSETQ, per germline. V shed 4 bases and J shed 5 bases, with 20 bases lying between them. The CDR3 region is CASSIQGSSRVDTQYF. The CDR3 DNA follows: TGCGCCAGCAGCATCCAGGGGTCATCCCGGGTAGATACGCAGTATTTT.

This clonotype showed up many times. This rearrangement joins TRBV7-2 to TRBJ1-3, with 8 bases matching TRBD1. Germline CDR1 reads SGHTA; CDR2 reads FQGNSA. CDR3 size: 14 residues. The V and J ends lost 4 bases and 11 bases, in that order; junction bases with no gene match: 10. The CDR3 region is CASSSGQGSVSIYF. In DNA, the CDR3 is TGTGCCAGCAGCTCCGGACAGGGTTCTGTCTCCATATATTTT.

This clonotype was found many times. This chain links TRBV20-1 with TRBJ1-5; a possible D gene is TRBD1 (6 bases). Trimming removed 5 bases at V and 0 bases at J, with 20 bases between. In germline, CDR1 is DFQATT, CDR2 SNEGSKA (reference sequence). This CDR3 spans 17 amino acids. In DNA, the CDR3 is TGCAGTGCTTCCGGGACGGGGGGCCTATATAGCAATCAGCCCCAGCATTTT. It is translated as CSASGTGGLYSNQPQHF.

At least ten counts were recorded for this clonotype. The chain couples TRBV27 to TRBJ2-5, with 8 bases fitting TRBD1. Germline V gene sequence: CDR1 MNHEY, CDR2 SMNVEV (reference sequence). The CDR3 runs 16 residues. The trim removed 5 bases at V and 5 bases at J, leaving 13 bases unmatched. The CDR3 DNA is TGTGCCAGCAGTCAAGGCCCAGGGGGCGCGACGGAGACCCAGTACTTC. Its protein product is CASSQGPGGATETQYF.